This TCR beta chain is from a study of OX40 agonist ivuxolimab in advanced cancers. Looking at the study overall: Patients were treated with intravenous ivuxolimab, dosed at 0.01 to 10 mg/kg and infused every 2 weeks. Of the patients, three showed partial responses, one with hepatocellular carcinoma and two with cutaneous melanoma. Recorded diagnoses for dose-escalation patients were hepatocellular carcinoma, melanoma, renal cell or head and neck cancer.

As to this clone: Antigen unknown.

The assay was immunoSEQ multiplex PCR, and TCRdb's table has in-frame clones only and misses some. Here the sample spans tens of thousands of clones, 70% to 90% being singletons. Overall study findings and caveats: Dosing at 0.1 to 3.0 mg/kg was accompanied by clonal expansion of CD4+ and CD8+ blood T cells by week 6.

CDR3 length equals 16 residues. The V gene's germline CDR1 is SGHRS and CDR2 YFSETQ. V shed 0 bases and J 6 bases; nucleotides not matched to a gene: 7. The receptor was derived from an adult with an advanced solid tumor such as melanoma, head and neck, liver or kidney cancer. The sample consisted of CD4+ or CD8+ T cells sorted from blood, taken in a trial of the OX40 agonist ivuxolimab. J is TRBJ2-1 and V is TRBV5-1, with 9 bases matching TRBD2. The CDR3 DNA follows: TGCGCCAGCAGCTTGGGCCTAGCGGGACTCACCAATGAGCAGTTCTTC. Translation: CASSLGLAGLTNEQFF.